This T cell receptor beta chain was identified in a study of response to subunit inactivated influenza vaccine. Findings and caveats of the study: The authors suggested that every seasonal influenza vaccination recruits few new T cells.

TCRdb itself ran the RT-PCR reads through MiXCR, one entry per CDR3 protein. The sample consists of about 160,000 distinct CDR3 sequences, approximately 11% of them appearing once. Germline CDR1 and CDR2: LGHNA and YSLEER. Trimming took 5 bases from V and 8 from J; bases not matched to a gene: 7. The CDR3 totals 13 residues. Comments on this clonotype: Its target is unknown.

This chain links TRBV4-3 with TRBJ2-3; 7 bases map to TRBD1. This sample comprised non-naive T cells sorted from PBMCs, obtained 35 to 45 days after vaccination. The receptor was isolated from a man between 50 and 59 years old who received an inactivated influenza vaccine. CDR3 coding DNA: TGCGCCAGCAGCGACCAGAGGGGGCGTACGCAGTATTTT. Amino acids: CASSDQRGRTQYF.